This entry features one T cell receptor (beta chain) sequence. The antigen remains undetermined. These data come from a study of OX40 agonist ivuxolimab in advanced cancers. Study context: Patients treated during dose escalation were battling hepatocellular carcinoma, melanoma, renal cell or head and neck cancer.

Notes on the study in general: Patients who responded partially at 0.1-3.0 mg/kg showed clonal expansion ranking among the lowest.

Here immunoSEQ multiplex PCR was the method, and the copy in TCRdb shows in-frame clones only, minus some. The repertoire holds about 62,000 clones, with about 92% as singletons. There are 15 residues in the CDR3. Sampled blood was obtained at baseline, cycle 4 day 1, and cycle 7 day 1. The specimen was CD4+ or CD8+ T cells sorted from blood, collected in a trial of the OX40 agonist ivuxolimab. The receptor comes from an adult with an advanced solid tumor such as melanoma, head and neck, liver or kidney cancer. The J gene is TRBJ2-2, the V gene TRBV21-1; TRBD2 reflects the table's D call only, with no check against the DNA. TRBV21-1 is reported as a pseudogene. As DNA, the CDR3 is TGTGCCAGCCGACCGGGACTTAGGATTCCCGGGGAGCTGTTTTTT. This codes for CASRPGLRIPGELFF.